This entry lists 18 T cell receptor beta chains sequenced from one sample in a study of blood T cell repertoires in COVID-19. Only in-frame clones appear in the TCRdb table, and some are missing; sequencing was by immunoSEQ multiplex PCR. The sample lists tens of thousands of clones; around 80% were seen once. What was sequenced was peripheral blood. The receptors were sampled from a woman at least 80 years old with acute or convalescent COVID-19.

The count of this clone is one. The chain couples TRBV5-6 to TRBJ2-7; 8 nucleotides line up with TRBD2. Germline CDR1 and CDR2: SGHDT and YYEEEE. This CDR3 is 14 amino acids long. V was clipped by 0 bases and J by 4 bases; unmatched bases: 3. CDR3 residues: CASSLAGGLYEQYF. The CDR3 bases are TGTGCCAGCAGCTTGGCGGGAGGGTTGTACGAGCAGTACTTC.

The chain carries TRBV11-2 and TRBJ1-1; TRBD1 matches at 8 bases. The V gene end was trimmed by 5 bases and the J gene end by 0 bases; junction bases not matched to a gene: 2. The CDR3 contains 14 residues. The germline V gene has CDR1 SGHAT and CDR2 FQNNGV. For the CDR3, the DNA is TGTGCCAGCAGCAAGGACAGGGTGAACACTGAAGCTTTCTTT. Protein: CASSKDRVNTEAFF.

The chain's CDR3 is CASSQQGAGTDTQYF. CDR3 nucleotides: TGTGCCAGCAGCCAACAGGGGGCTGGGACAGATACGCAGTATTTT. V usage is TRBV3-1 (or the pseudogene TRBV3-2) and J usage is TRBJ2-3; 8 bases match TRBD1. V was pared by 2 bases and J by 3 bases, with 4 bases of the junction left unmatched. This CDR3 is 15 amino acids long. The V gene's germline CDR1 is LGHDT and CDR2 YNNKEL (reference sequence).

The CDR3 sequence: CASSQDPGKVYEQYF. CDR3 sequence (DNA): TGTGCCAGCAGCCAAGACCCCGGGAAGGTATACGAGCAGTACTTC. The J gene is TRBJ2-7, the V gene TRBV4-2, with TRBD2 as a possible D gene (5 bases). CDR1 is LGHNA, CDR2 YNFKEQ, per germline. The V end was cut by 0 bases, the J end by 4 bases, with 13 bases between. CDR3 size: 15 residues.

CDR3 in DNA: TGTGCCAGTAGCGACAGGGGGCGCGGAGGTTTAGAGACCCAGTACTTC. Encoded protein: CASSDRGRGGLETQYF. V is TRBV19 and J is TRBJ2-5; 10 bases line up with TRBD1. This CDR3 is 16 amino acids long. Trimming at V came to 6 bases and at J to 4 bases, leaving 11 bases not matched to a gene. In germline, CDR1 is LNHDA, CDR2 SQIVND (reference sequence).

For this clone: The junction does not match germline at one end; this may be a read error. The rearrangement links TRBV27 to TRBJ1-3; TRBD1 aligns across 9 bases. The germline CDR1 and CDR2 sequences are MNHEY and SMNVEV (reference sequence). The CDR3 consists of 16 residues. The CDR3, as DNA: TGTACCAGCAGTTTATCGGGGACAGGGTCTGGAAACACCATATATTTT. It specifies CTSSLSGTGSGNTIYF.

The chain carries TRBV5-4 and TRBJ1-1; 7 bases map to TRBD1. J was trimmed by 6 bases and V by 4 bases; bases with no gene match: 15. The CDR3 has 16 residues. Germline CDR1 is SGHNT and CDR2 is YYREEE (reference sequence). CDR3 sequence reads: CASSLRQGTPTAEAFF. CDR3 bases: TGTGCCAGCAGCCTAAGACAGGGTACCCCGACCGCTGAAGCTTTCTTT.

This sequence joins TRBV5-5 and TRBJ1-6, with D perhaps TRBD1 (6 bases). Trimming stripped 6 bases from V and 10 bases from J, with 14 bases between. CDR1 and CDR2 (germline): SGHKS, YYEKEE (reference sequence). The CDR3 is 13 amino acids. This CDR3 is CASTVRGGSPLHF. For the CDR3, the DNA is TGTGCCAGCACAGTCAGGGGCGGGTCACCCCTCCACTTT.

V gene TRBV30 combines with J gene TRBJ1-6; 7 bases fit TRBD1. V dropped 3 bases and J dropped 6; count of bases not matched to a gene: 5. The CDR3 contains 14 residues. Germline CDR1 and CDR2: GTSNPN and SVGIG (reference sequence). CDR3 in DNA: TGTGCCTGGAGGCCGGGACAGAGTAATTCACCCCTCCACTTT. Its translation: CAWRPGQSNSPLHF.

This chain joins TRBV5-1 and TRBJ1-2, with 9 nucleotides matching TRBD1. Trimming removed 0 bases from V and 8 bases from J; junction bases left unmatched: 8. The germline V gene has CDR1 SGHRS and CDR2 YFSETQ. This CDR3 has 15 amino acids. The CDR3 is CASSLGTGANMGYTF. Here the CDR3 DNA reads TGCGCCAGCAGCTTGGGGACAGGGGCAAATATGGGCTACACCTTC. The whole variable domain, filled in from reference TRBV5-1 and TRBJ1-2, reads KAGVTQTPRYLIKTRGQQVTLSCSPISGHRSVSWYQQTPGQGLQFLFEYFSETQRNKGNFPGRFSGRQFSNSRSEMNVSTLELGDSALYLCASSLGTGANMGYTFGSGTRLTVV.

The chain employs TRBV7-9 and TRBJ2-6, with a possible D match to TRBD1 (6 bases). Germline loops: CDR1 SEHNR, CDR2 FQNEAQ (reference sequence). V gave up 5 bases and J gave up 4 bases, with 18 bases separating them. The CDR3 length is 17 residues. The CDR3 coding sequence is TGTGCCAGCAGCCCCACAGGGTCTCGTTCCGGGGCCAACGTCCTGACTTTC. Translated: CASSPTGSRSGANVLTF.

The V call is TRBV5-4, the J call TRBJ2-6, with D maybe TRBD2 (5 bases). Trimming cost V 4 bases and J 4 bases, with 9 bases left between them. The CDR3 runs to 14 residues. CDR1 is SGHNT and CDR2 is YYREEE in the germline V gene (reference sequence). CDR3 nucleotides: TGTGCCAGCAGCCCCCCGGGGGGGGCCAACGTCCTGACTTTC. The encoded protein is CASSPPGGANVLTF. The full variable domain, completed using reference TRBV5-4 and TRBJ2-6, is ETGVTQSPTHLIKTRGQQVTLRCSSQSGHNTVSWYQQALGQGPQFIFQYYREEENGRGNFPPRFSGLQFPNYSSELNVNALELDDSALYLCASSPPGGANVLTFGAGSRLTVL.

The rearrangement links TRBV2 to TRBJ2-2; 8 bases are a match to TRBD1. The CDR3 length is 16 residues. Germline trimming cut 8 bases from V and 2 bases from J; bases unmatched to any gene: 10. CDR1 SNHLY and CDR2 FYNNEI come from the germline V gene. CDR3 DNA: TGTGCCAGCCTCTTTCGGGACAGGCGAAACACCGGGGAGCTGTTTTTT. Protein sequence: CASLFRDRRNTGELFF.

The chain carries TRBV5-4 and TRBJ2-4, with a tentative D call TRBD1 (6 bases). The CDR3 runs to 14 residues. The germline V gene encodes CDR1 SGHNT and CDR2 YYREEE (reference sequence). V lost 9 bases and J 0 bases, leaving 13 bases between the germline ends. CDR3 bases: TGTGCCACTCGACAGGATTTAGCCAAAAACATTCAGTACTTC. Encoded protein: CATRQDLAKNIQYF.

The chain joins TRBV9 to TRBJ1-3; D is undetermined. CDR1 and CDR2 from the germline V gene are SGDLS and YYNGEE. V lost 1 base to trimming and J lost 0 bases, with 8 bases between them. CDR3 size: 15 residues. CDR3 DNA sequence: TGTGCCAGCAGCGTACACAGCTCCTCTGGAAACACCATATATTTT. This translates into CASSVHSSSGNTIYF.

The chain couples TRBV14 to TRBJ1-1; no reliable D call. The CDR3 is 16 residues long. The germline CDR1 and CDR2 sequences are SGHDN and FVKESK. V was shortened by 0 bases and J by 1 base, with 12 bases between the two germline ends. DNA for the CDR3: TGTGCCAGCAGCCAAGATTACGGACTGTGGAACACTGAAGCTTTCTTT. This gives the protein CASSQDYGLWNTEAFF.

The chain joins TRBV2 to TRBJ2-2; weak D call: TRBD2 (6 bases). V lost 4 bases, J lost 2 bases, and 8 bases lay in between. Per germline, CDR1 SNHLY and CDR2 FYNNEI. The CDR3 is 14 residues long. CDR3 nucleotide sequence: TGTGCCAGCAGTGTGGGGGGTAACACCGGGGAGCTGTTTTTT. This codes for CASSVGGNTGELFF.

This chain joins TRBV7-8 and TRBJ1-2; no firm D call. The germline V gene has CDR1 SGHVS and CDR2 FQNEAQ. The CDR3 covers 15 residues. Trimming removed 3 bases at V and 6 bases at J, with 17 bases between. CDR3 protein: CASSFHPPGSDGYTF. Written as DNA, the CDR3 is TGTGCCAGCAGCTTCCACCCTCCCGGTAGCGATGGCTACACCTTC.